This T cell receptor (beta chain) was sequenced in a study of T cell responses to AZD1222 COVID-19 vaccine. Whole-study findings and limits: White British people made up most donors, females outnumbered males, and clonal diversity was possibly underestimated. All repertoire sampling was performed exclusively after the peak T cell response. Compared with day 0, the breadth and depth of the Spike-specific TCR repertoire rose significantly after two doses of AZD1222.

Points on this clone: Its matching antigen is unknown.

Assay used: immunoSEQ multiplex PCR; TCRdb lists only in-frame clones, some missing. The data show fewer than 200,000 clones, with 70% to 90% seen just once and approximately 10% held by the top ten. The source is an adult who received the AZD1222 COVID-19 vaccine. This specimen consisted of peripheral blood, obtained 28 days after the second AZD1222 dose.

CDR3 coding DNA: TGTGCCAGCAGTGTGTTTCAGGGGGAGGGGCAGTTCTTC. As protein: CASSVFQGEGQFF. The chain joins TRBV2 to TRBJ2-1; D tentatively reads TRBD1 or TRBD2 (7 bases each). Trimming stripped 4 bases from V and 12 bases from J, with 16 bases between. This CDR3 has 13 amino acids. CDR1 is SNHLY and CDR2 is FYNNEI in the germline V gene.